These 12 T cell receptor beta chains originate from one sample sequenced in a study of blood T cell repertoires in COVID-19. The table came from immunoSEQ multiplex PCR; TCRdb's copy has only in-frame clones and leaves some out. The data show roughly 150,000 clones, with roughly 84% seen just once and 3% to 4.5% held by the top ten. Input material: PBMCs or T cells enriched from blood (not recorded which). Receptors originate from a man between 50 and 59 years old in a cohort exposed to, infected with or recovered from COVID-19 (not recorded which).

This chain links TRBV11-3 with TRBJ2-3, with D possibly TRBD1 on 5 matching bases. Germline CDR1 SGHNT, CDR2 YENEEA. The CDR3 spans 16 residues. The ends were cut back, 1 base at V and 4 bases at J, with 15 bases in the middle. The CDR3: CASSLGRQGVPDTQYF. The DNA of the CDR3 is TGTGCCAGCAGCTTAGGGCGGCAGGGTGTCCCAGATACGCAGTATTTT. The full variable domain, completed using reference TRBV11-3 and TRBJ2-3, is EAGVVQSPRYKIIEKKQPVAFWCNPISGHNTLYWYLQNLGQGPELLIRYENEEAVDDSQLPKDRFSAERLKGVDSTLKIQPAELGDSAVYLCASSLGRQGVPDTQYFGPGTRLTVL.

This chain links TRBV29-1 with TRBJ2-5; no clear D gene. Germline lookup yields CDR1 SQVTM and CDR2 ANQGSEA. This CDR3 is built from 14 residues. V lost 0 bases and J 5 bases, leaving 13 bases between the germline ends. The CDR3 spells CSVEDRGDLETQYF. The CDR3 DNA follows: TGCAGCGTTGAAGATCGCGGAGATCTGGAGACCCAGTACTTC.

The genes are TRBV10-3 and TRBJ1-3; D gene unclear. Per the germline V gene, CDR1 is ENHRY and CDR2 is SYGVKD. The ends were cut back, 7 bases at V and 0 bases at J, with 10 bases in the middle. The CDR3 is 14 amino acids. The CDR3 coding sequence is TGTGCCATCACTACCTCCCGCTCTGGAAACACCATATATTTT. Translated: CAITTSRSGNTIYF.

This clone showed up just a few times. The chain links TRBV4-3 to TRBJ2-5; 12 bases match TRBD2. Germline assignment: CDR1 LGHNA and CDR2 YSLEER. The CDR3 sequence is 19 residues long. V dropped 0 bases and J dropped 5; count of bases not matched to a gene: 13. The CDR3 nucleotides read TGCGCCAGCAGCCAAGAGGTGGCTAGCGGGGGGGCCCTTACGGAGACCCAGTACTTC. Its protein is CASSQEVASGGALTETQYF.

The rearrangement joins TRBV29-1 to TRBJ2-3; 12 positions agree with TRBD2. Germline assignment: CDR1 SQVTM and CDR2 ANQGSEA. This CDR3 is built from 14 residues. V lost 7 bases, J lost 2 bases, and 4 bases stayed unmatched. The CDR3 is CSAGLAGLTDTQYF. DNA of the CDR3: TGCAGCGCAGGACTAGCGGGGCTCACAGATACGCAGTATTTT.

The J gene is TRBJ1-2, the V gene TRBV6-5, with a tentative D call TRBD1 (5 bases). Trimming shortened V by 6 bases and J by 2 bases, and 10 bases separated the two germline ends. CDR1 and CDR2 from the germline V gene are MNHEY and SVGAGI. CDR3 size: 13 residues. The CDR3 region has the DNA TGTGCCAGCAGGAAGTCAGGGAACTATGGCTACACCTTC. This sequence encodes CASRKSGNYGYTF.

The V and J genes are TRBV19 and TRBJ1-3; 11 bases are a match to TRBD1. Germline CDR1 is LNHDA and CDR2 is SQIVND (reference sequence). This CDR3 comprises 17 residues. V lost 2 bases and J lost 2; bases outside the gene matches: 5. The CDR3 sequence is CASSIFLGQGAGNTIYF. The CDR3 nucleotides are TGTGCCAGTAGTATATTTCTGGGACAGGGGGCTGGAAACACCATATATTTT.

This chain joins TRBV5-4 and TRBJ1-4, with a weak D call TRBD1 (5 bases). Germline V CDR1 and CDR2: SGHNT, YYREEE (reference sequence). There are 18 residues in the CDR3. Trimming stripped 2 bases from V and 2 bases from J, with 19 bases between. The CDR3 DNA reads as TGTGCCAGCAGCTTATCTCCGGGGGGAAAGGGCACTAATGAAAAACTGTTTTTT. Amino acid sequence: CASSLSPGGKGTNEKLFF.

The chain joins TRBV15 to TRBJ1-2, with 7 bases that match TRBD1. V lost 5 bases and J lost 5; bases outside the gene matches: 8. The CDR3 has 14 amino acids. Germline V gene sequence: CDR1 LNHNV, CDR2 YYDKDF (reference sequence). The CDR3 region has the DNA TGTGCCACCAGCTTAGACACAGGGGTATATGGCTACACCTTC. It yields the protein CATSLDTGVYGYTF.

V and J are TRBV27 and TRBJ2-5; 15 bases are a match to TRBD2. CDR3 size: 15 residues. The ends lost 5 bases at V and 5 bases at J; junction bases unmatched: 3. The V gene's germline CDR1 is MNHEY and CDR2 SMNVEV (reference sequence). The CDR3 DNA follows: TGTGCCAGCAGTCACGGGACTAGCGGGAGGGAGACCCAGTACTTC. As protein: CASSHGTSGRETQYF.

The CDR3: CASRGQGAREQYF. The DNA for the CDR3 is TGTGCCAGCCGGGGACAGGGGGCGAGGGAGCAGTACTTC. The rearrangement joins TRBV27 to TRBJ2-7; TRBD1 matches at 12 bases. V trimming: 8 bases; J trimming: 7 bases; junction bases outside the gene matches: 6. The CDR3 has 13 amino acids. The V gene's germline CDR1 is MNHEY and CDR2 SMNVEV (reference sequence).

This clone appeared a single time. The chain recombines TRBV7-9 with TRBJ1-2; D is unclear. V was pared by 2 bases and J by 8 bases, with 9 bases between. The CDR3 has 12 residues. Germline assignment: CDR1 SEHNR and CDR2 FQNEAQ (reference sequence). The CDR3 spells CASSLRGDGYTF. The DNA of the CDR3 is TGTGCCAGCAGCTTACGGGGTGACGGCTACACCTTC.